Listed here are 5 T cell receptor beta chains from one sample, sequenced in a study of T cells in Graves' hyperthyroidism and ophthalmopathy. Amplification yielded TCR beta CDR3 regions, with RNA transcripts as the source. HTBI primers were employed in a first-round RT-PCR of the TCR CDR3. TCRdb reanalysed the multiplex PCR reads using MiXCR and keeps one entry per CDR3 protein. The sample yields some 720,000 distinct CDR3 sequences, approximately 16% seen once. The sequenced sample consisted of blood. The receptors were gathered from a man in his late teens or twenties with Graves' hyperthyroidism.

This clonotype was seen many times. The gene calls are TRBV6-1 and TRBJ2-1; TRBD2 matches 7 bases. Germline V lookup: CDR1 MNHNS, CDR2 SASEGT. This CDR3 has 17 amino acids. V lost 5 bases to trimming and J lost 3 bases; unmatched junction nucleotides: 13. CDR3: CASSYPDPSGRYNEQFF. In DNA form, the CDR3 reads TGTGCCAGCAGTTACCCCGACCCTAGCGGTCGCTACAATGAGCAGTTCTTC.

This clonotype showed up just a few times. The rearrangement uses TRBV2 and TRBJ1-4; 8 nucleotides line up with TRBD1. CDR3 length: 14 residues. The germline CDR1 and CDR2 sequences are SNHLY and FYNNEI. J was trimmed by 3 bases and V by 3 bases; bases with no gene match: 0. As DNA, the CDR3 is TGTGCCAGCAGTGAGGACAGGGCTAATGAAAAACTGTTTTTT. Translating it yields CASSEDRANEKLFF.

The CDR3 is CASSFYGGRVGNEQFF. Here the CDR3 DNA reads TGTGCCAGCAGTTTTTATGGCGGGAGAGTTGGGAATGAGCAGTTCTTC. The V and J genes are TRBV27 and TRBJ2-1, with 7 bases identical to TRBD2. Losses at the gene ends were 3 bases for V and 7 bases for J; bases not matched to a gene: 12. CDR3 length: 16 amino acids. The germline V gene has CDR1 MNHEY and CDR2 SMNVEV (reference sequence).

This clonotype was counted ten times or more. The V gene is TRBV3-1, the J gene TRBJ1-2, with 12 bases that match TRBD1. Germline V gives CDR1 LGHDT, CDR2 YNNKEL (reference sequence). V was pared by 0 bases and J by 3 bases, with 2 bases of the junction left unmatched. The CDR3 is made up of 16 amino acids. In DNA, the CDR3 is TGTGCCAGCAGCCAAGAGGGGACAGGGGGCGACTATGGCTACACCTTC. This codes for CASSQEGTGGDYGYTF.

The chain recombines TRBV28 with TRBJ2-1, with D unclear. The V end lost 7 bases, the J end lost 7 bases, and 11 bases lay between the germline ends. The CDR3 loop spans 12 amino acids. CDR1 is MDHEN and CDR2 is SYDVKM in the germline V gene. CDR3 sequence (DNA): TGTGCCAGCAACGACCCCTGGAATGAGCAGTTCTTC. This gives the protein CASNDPWNEQFF.